Each of the 21 T cell receptor beta chains below was sequenced from the same sample in a study of T cell changes during pregnancy in multiple sclerosis. The repertoire was sequenced with immunoSEQ multiplex PCR; TCRdb's copy has only in-frame clones and lacks some. Seen here are about 69,000 clones, about 92% observed once, and the top ten hold 2%. The source was peripheral blood, collected in the third trimester of pregnancy. These receptors were obtained from a female donor in good health, enrolled as a control in a pregnancy study.

The V gene is TRBV11-3, the J gene TRBJ1-2; D might be TRBD1 (6 bases). From germline, CDR1 is SGHNT and CDR2 YENEEA. V was trimmed by 4 bases and J by 6 bases, leaving 18 bases between them. The CDR3 sequence is 15 residues long. The chain's CDR3 is CASSSPGGGLDGYTF. In nucleotides, the CDR3 is TGTGCCAGCAGCTCGCCGGGAGGGGGGTTGGATGGCTACACCTTC.

This rearrangement joins TRBV29-1 to TRBJ2-3, with 10 bases that match TRBD1. CDR3 length equals 12 residues. CDR1 and CDR2 from the germline V gene are SQVTM and ANQGSEA. V lost 7 bases and J lost 3; bases outside the gene matches: 1. The CDR3 coding sequence is TGCAGCGCGGACAGGGGGACAGATACGCAGTATTTT. Protein sequence: CSADRGTDTQYF.

This CDR3 is CAGTEDTSYNEQFF. In nucleotides, the CDR3 is TGTGCCGGCACCGAGGACACCTCCTACAATGAGCAGTTCTTC. This chain links TRBV7-9 with TRBJ2-1; possible D gene TRBD1, 5 bases. The V end was cut by 11 bases, the J end by 0 bases, with 14 bases between. Germline CDR1 is SEHNR and CDR2 is FQNEAQ (reference sequence). This CDR3 is built from 14 residues.

The rearrangement uses TRBV9 and TRBJ1-1; 12 nucleotides line up with TRBD1. This CDR3 region has 18 residues. V trimming: 4 bases; J trimming: 1 base; junction bases outside the gene matches: 11. In germline, CDR1 is SGDLS, CDR2 YYNGEE. The CDR3 here is CASSIHPGQGAGNTEAFF. CDR3 DNA: TGTGCCAGCAGCATCCACCCGGGACAGGGGGCGGGGAACACTGAAGCTTTCTTT.

V is TRBV28 and J is TRBJ2-7; tentative D call: TRBD1 (8 bases). The CDR3 is made up of 15 amino acids. Germline V gene sequence: CDR1 MDHEN, CDR2 SYDVKM. V was trimmed by 6 bases and J by 2 bases, leaving 17 bases between them. CDR3 nucleotide sequence: TGTGCCAGCAGCTGGGGAGGGACAGGTCCCTACGAGCAGTACTTC. Its translation: CASSWGGTGPYEQYF. Combining the CDR3 with reference TRBV28 and TRBJ2-7 gives the whole variable domain DVKVTQSSRYLVKRTGEKVFLECVQDMDHENMFWYRQDPGLGLRLIYFSYDVKMKEKGDIPEGYSVSREKKERFSLILESASTNQTSMYLCASSWGGTGPYEQYFGPGTRLTVT.

The chain combines TRBV10-3 with TRBJ1-1; D remains ambiguous. V was pared by 3 bases and J by 0 bases, with 11 bases between. The germline V gene encodes CDR1 ENHRY and CDR2 SYGVKD. The CDR3 sequence is 15 residues long. The CDR3 nucleotides read TGTGCCATCAGTGAAGGTGACAACATGAACACTGAAGCTTTCTTT. Translating gives CAISEGDNMNTEAFF.

The chain employs TRBV9 and TRBJ2-3, with D perhaps matching TRBD1 (5 bases). There are 18 residues in the CDR3. Trimming took off 0 bases at V and 0 bases at J, with 17 bases between the two ends. Germline V gene sequence: CDR1 SGDLS, CDR2 YYNGEE. CDR3 bases: TGTGCCAGCAGCGTAGTGGGCCAGGGATACACTAGCACAGATACGCAGTATTTT. Residues: CASSVVGQGYTSTDTQYF.

The chain links TRBV7-9 to TRBJ2-7, with D perhaps TRBD2 (5 bases). In germline, CDR1 is SEHNR, CDR2 FQNEAQ (reference sequence). Trimming removed 2 bases at V and 7 bases at J, with 9 bases between. The length of the CDR3 is 12 residues. CDR3 sequence reads: CASSLSGGEQYF. CDR3 nucleotides: TGTGCCAGCAGCTTAAGTGGAGGTGAGCAGTACTTC.

This clone appeared a few times. The chain uses TRBV19 and TRBJ1-2; the match to TRBD1 covers 7 bases. This CDR3 is 15 amino acids long. V gave up 3 bases and J gave up 3 bases; unmatched junction bases: 7. The V gene's germline CDR1 is LNHDA and CDR2 SQIVND (reference sequence). The CDR3 DNA follows: TGTGCCAGTAGTATGACTGGACAGGCCCACTATGGCTACACCTTC. Its translation: CASSMTGQAHYGYTF.

This rearrangement joins TRBV29-1 to TRBJ2-1; TRBD2 agrees at 11 bases. The CDR3 sequence is 14 residues long. Looked up from germline, CDR1 is SQVTM and CDR2 is ANQGSEA. Germline trimming cut 2 bases from V and 6 bases from J; bases unmatched to any gene: 3. The CDR3 DNA reads as TGCAGCGTTGAAAGGGGGACTAGCGGCAATGAGCAGTTCTTC. Amino acids: CSVERGTSGNEQFF.

The chain combines TRBV5-5 with TRBJ1-4; D is unclear. The CDR3 consists of 15 residues. Trimming cost V 4 bases and J 1 base, with 11 bases left between them. Germline CDR1 reads SGHKS; CDR2 reads YYEKEE (reference sequence). The CDR3 sequence is CASSRSPVTNEKLFF. The CDR3, as DNA: TGTGCCAGCAGCCGTAGCCCGGTAACTAATGAAAAACTGTTTTTT.

The rearrangement uses TRBV28 and TRBJ2-7, with 11 bases that match TRBD1. The V gene end was trimmed by 10 bases and the J gene end by 3 bases; junction bases not matched to a gene: 8. This CDR3 has 14 amino acids. The germline gives CDR1 MDHEN, CDR2 SYDVKM. As DNA, the CDR3 is TGTGCCACACGGACAGGGGGCGGATTCTACGAGCAGTACTTC. Translated, it gives CATRTGGGFYEQYF.

The chain has TRBV28 and TRBJ2-6, with 9 nucleotides matching TRBD2. J lost 1 base, V lost 4 bases, and 20 bases had no gene match. There are 22 residues in the CDR3. The germline V gene has CDR1 MDHEN and CDR2 SYDVKM. This CDR3 is CASSSLWATPKSGRSGANVLTF. DNA for the CDR3: TGTGCCAGCAGTTCCCTCTGGGCCACCCCCAAGAGCGGGAGGTCTGGGGCCAACGTCCTGACTTTC.

The chain recombines TRBV7-9 with TRBJ1-3; possible D gene TRBD1, 6 bases. The CDR3 spans 15 residues. Germline V CDR1 and CDR2: SEHNR, FQNEAQ (reference sequence). V dropped 8 bases and J dropped 0 bases, with 14 bases sitting between them. The CDR3 coding sequence is TGTGCCAGCCGCAAAAGGACAGACTCTGGAAACACCATATATTTT. Protein product: CASRKRTDSGNTIYF.

The chain employs TRBV2 and TRBJ1-2; D is uncertain. The CDR3 consists of 11 residues. Trimming took 2 bases from V and 5 from J, leaving 3 bases between them. The germline gives CDR1 SNHLY, CDR2 FYNNEI. CDR3 coding DNA: TGTGCCAGCAGTGAACAGTATGGCTACACCTTC. Amino acid sequence: CASSEQYGYTF.

The rearrangement uses TRBV15 and TRBJ2-3; 7 positions match TRBD2. V was pared by 8 bases and J by 2 bases, with 7 bases of the junction left unmatched. The CDR3 length is 14 residues. Per the germline V gene, CDR1 is LNHNV and CDR2 is YYDKDF (reference sequence). CDR3 nucleotide sequence: TGTGCCACCGGTATAGCGGGCGACACAGATACGCAGTATTTT. Residues: CATGIAGDTDTQYF.

This clone was detected only once. This chain connects TRBV7-9 to TRBJ2-1; 7 bases map to TRBD1. The CDR3 contains 13 residues. CDR1 and CDR2 (germline): SEHNR, FQNEAQ (reference sequence). V shed 4 bases, J shed 5 bases, and the junction held 2 bases outside the gene matches. CDR3 DNA: TGTGCCAGCAGCTCCCAGGGGGACAATGAGCAGTTCTTC. Translation gives CASSSQGDNEQFF.

This clone was observed a single time. The chain employs TRBV7-9 and TRBJ1-5; perhaps TRBD1 as D (6 bases). The CDR3 spans 13 residues. Germline V CDR1 and CDR2: SEHNR, FQNEAQ (reference sequence). The ends were cut back, 6 bases at V and 7 bases at J, with 13 bases in the middle. The chain's CDR3 is CASSPGVGQPQHF. The CDR3 DNA follows: TGTGCCAGCAGTCCAGGGGTCGGCCAGCCCCAGCATTTT.

The rearrangement links TRBV25-1 to TRBJ1-6; 8 bases line up with TRBD1. After removal of 4 bases from V and 10 bases from J, the junction contained 6 bases not matched to a gene. The CDR3 extends over 14 amino acids. CDR1 is MGHDK and CDR2 is SYGVNS in the germline V gene. For the CDR3, the DNA is TGTGCCAGCAGTGCAGGACAGGGCTGGTCACCCCTCCACTTT. Its translation is CASSAGQGWSPLHF.

This chain connects TRBV5-6 to TRBJ2-7; 9 nucleotides agree with TRBD2. The V gene end was trimmed by 0 bases and the J gene end by 6 bases; junction bases not matched to a gene: 7. This CDR3 is built from 15 residues. In germline, CDR1 is SGHDT, CDR2 YYEEEE. The CDR3: CASSLVSGSGFEQYF. CDR3 DNA sequence: TGTGCCAGCAGCTTGGTTAGCGGGAGCGGGTTCGAGCAGTACTTC.

This clone was observed a single time. This CDR3 reads CASSTWTGPMLYGYTF. CDR3 nucleotide sequence: TGTGCCAGCAGCACCTGGACAGGTCCTATGTTATATGGCTACACCTTC. The rearrangement links TRBV7-9 to TRBJ1-2; 7 nucleotides agree with TRBD1. The CDR3 is 16 amino acids. Per germline, CDR1 SEHNR and CDR2 FQNEAQ (reference sequence). The junction had 14 bases not matched to a gene; V was cut back by 5 bases and J by 5 bases.